This T cell receptor beta chain was retrieved from a study of blood T cell repertoires in COVID-19 (dated by TCRdb to between 2020 and 2021). Broadly, across the study: Samples from collaborators originated in the United States, Italy and Spain and spanned both the acute and convalescent phases of COVID-19. The material from the prospective study consisted of cDNA or gDNA derived from T cells, B-cell-depleted T cells, or PBMCs. Deeply sampled blood TCRbeta repertoires from subjects exposed to, actively infected with, or recovered from COVID-19 were included in the dataset. The repertoires were released in a freely available public database meant as a resource for research on the immune response to SARS-CoV-2. Samples came from the ongoing ImmuneRACE study (first 160 participants) plus 1,254 subjects from 6 global collaborators. A de-identified subject ID, COVID-19 status, age in years and sex were almost always included in the sample metadata. HLA class I and class II types, where available, came from metadata supplied by the sample provider rather than from assay-based typing.

Sequences SGHAT (CDR1) and FQNNGV (CDR2) are obtained from the germline V gene. CDR3 length: 17 amino acids, cysteine to phenylalanine. Of the read, only the CDR3 DNA is kept; its 51 bases are in frame from base 1. Clipping removes 5 bases from V and 3 bases from J, with 10 as the unmatched junction base count. What the work shows at the level of the full study, not this receptor alone: How much clinical and demographic metadata was included differed by source and by participant, and the metadata was provided uncurated.

This clone was detected only once. Its antigen remains undetermined. Per-base quality was not reported, and no clone a single base away is much larger than it. The collaborating institutions used their own protocols to collect whole blood in K2EDTA tubes. For TCRbeta analysis, collaborators shipped samples as frozen whole blood, isolated PBMCs, or DNA extracted from either of those sample types. TCRbeta CDR3 regions were amplified from genomic DNA using the immunoSEQ Assay, a bias-controlled multiplex PCR. Regarding the original processing steps: Within the assay, amplification of reference gene primers was used to estimate how many nucleated cells each sample contained. Sequence reads were collapsed and filtered to measure the absolute abundance of every unique TCRbeta CDR3 rearrangement. For each sample, productive Simpson clonality was calculated as the square root of Simpson's diversity index over productive rearrangements. TCRdb took this table from immuneACCESS and kept in-frame rearrangements with V and J called. Such tables lack part of the clones; where checked against another copy, unresolved V genes explain under half of the gap, and the rest is unexplained. The V and J calls and clone size come from that table; D and trimming were worked out from the DNA. The sample table records roughly 140,000 clones; around 87% of these occur just once. The top ten hold over 5% of the sample.

The sequence is built from TRBV11-2 and TRBJ2-1; the junction holds 10 bases that match TRBD2. The sequenced material came from peripheral blood. The source of this sequence is a human donor in a cohort sampled during active COVID-19. In nucleotides, the sequence is TGTGCCAGCAGCGGGCGGACTAGCGGATTGAACTACAATGAGCAGTTCTTC. This encodes CASSGRTSGLNYNEQFF.